The source of this TCR beta chain is a study of cytomegalovirus exposure and HLA in healthy donors. Overall study context: Unique TCRs from HLA-typed donors, some 85 million of them, were held in an early data release. Genetic ancestry analysis placed around 76% of the 300 to 500 donors that were genotyped in the Caucasian-associated cluster. Study conclusions and caveats: A later analysis found TCR association rates differed by HLA locus, highest for DRB1 and lowest for HLA-C. Among the sequence variants, a highly shared cluster was likely an artifact of sequencing.

This clone was seen only a few times. Its antigen remains unknown. Both 60 Vbeta primers and 13 Jbeta primers went into the PCR. Some clones are missing from TCRdb's copy, which holds only in-frame ones; the method was immunoSEQ multiplex PCR. This table holds about 140,000 clones, 79% found once. Deletions cut 0 bases from V and 10 bases from J, with 12 bases between. The CDR3 length is 14 residues. CDR1 LGHNA and CDR2 YNFKEQ come from the germline V gene. The receptor comes from a male donor in good health and CMV-seronegative. Sequencing input: PBMCs. The rearrangement uses TRBV4-2 and TRBJ2-2; D gene uncertain. Written as DNA, the CDR3 is TGTGCCAGCAGCCAAGAAAGGAGAGGTGCGGAGCTGTTTTTT. The encoded protein is CASSQERRGAELFF.